This TCR beta chain was sequenced in a study of blood T cell repertoires in COVID-19 (dated by TCRdb to between 2020 and 2021). Regarding the research as a whole: Samples from collaborators originated in the United States, Italy and Spain and spanned both the acute and convalescent phases of COVID-19. The dataset comprised deeply sampled blood TCRbeta repertoires from subjects exposed to, actively infected with, or recovered from COVID-19. Where available, HLA class I and class II types were taken from metadata supplied by the sample provider and were not determined by assay-based typing. The samples were drawn from two sources: the first 160 participants of the ongoing ImmuneRACE study, and over 950 subjects contributed by 6 global collaborators. A freely available public database, intended as a resource for researchers studying the immune response to SARS-CoV-2, is where the repertoires were released. The material from the prospective study consisted of cDNA or gDNA derived from T cells, B-cell-depleted T cells, or PBMCs. Nearly every sample came with metadata listing a de-identified subject ID, COVID-19 status, age in years and sex. Results and caveats for the whole study, not just this receptor: The amount of clinical and demographic metadata varied by source and participant and was provided uncurated.

Collaborating institutions collected whole blood in K2EDTA tubes following their own protocols. For TCRbeta analysis, collaborators shipped samples as frozen whole blood, isolated PBMCs, or DNA extracted from either of those sample types. From its cysteine to its phenylalanine, the CDR3 spans 15 amino acids. Left in the record is the CDR3 DNA by itself, 45 bases read in frame from the first base. Trimming costs V 0 bases and J 4 bases, and their ends lie 13 bases apart. CDR1 SGDLS and CDR2 YYNGEE were looked up in the germline V gene. TCRbeta CDR3 regions were amplified from genomic DNA using the immunoSEQ Assay, a bias-controlled multiplex PCR. Turning to the authors' computational methods: Nucleated cell counts per sample were estimated from amplification of reference gene primers within the assay. Sequence reads were collapsed and filtered to measure the absolute abundance of every unique TCRbeta CDR3 rearrangement. For each sample, productive Simpson clonality was calculated by taking the square root of Simpson's diversity index across productive rearrangements. TCRdb mirrors the immuneACCESS table, restricted to in-frame sequences. Some clones are absent from its copies; in checked studies, under half trace to an unresolved V gene, and the reason for the others is unknown. The DNA was the basis for D and trimming; V, J and clone size are from that table. For this sample there are a few hundred thousand clones; around nine tenths appear just once. The ten largest clones capture roughly 3% of the sample.

In the case of this clone: Its antigen is not yet known. No much larger clonotype is one base removed from it; base qualities were not supplied.

The sequencing sample was made of peripheral blood. This sequence originates from a man aged 60-69 years with acute or convalescent COVID-19. The receptor chain draws on TRBV9 and TRBJ2-5; tentative D gene TRBD2, with 5 bases matching. The CDR3 reads as follows: CASSVVGLEGETQYF. The DNA is TGTGCCAGCAGCGTAGTCGGCCTCGAGGGAGAGACCCAGTACTTC.